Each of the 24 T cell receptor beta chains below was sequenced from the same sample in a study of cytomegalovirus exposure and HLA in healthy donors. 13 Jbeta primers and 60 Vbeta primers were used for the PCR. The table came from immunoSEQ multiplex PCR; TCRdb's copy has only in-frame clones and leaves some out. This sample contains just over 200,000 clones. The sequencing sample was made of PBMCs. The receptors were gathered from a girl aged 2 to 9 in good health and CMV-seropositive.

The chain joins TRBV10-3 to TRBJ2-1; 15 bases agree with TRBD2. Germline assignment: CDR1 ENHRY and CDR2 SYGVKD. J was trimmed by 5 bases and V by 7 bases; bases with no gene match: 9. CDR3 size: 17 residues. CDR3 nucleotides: TGTGCCATCACCCCCGGACTAGCGGGAGGGCCGAACAATGAGCAGTTCTTC. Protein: CAITPGLAGGPNNEQFF.

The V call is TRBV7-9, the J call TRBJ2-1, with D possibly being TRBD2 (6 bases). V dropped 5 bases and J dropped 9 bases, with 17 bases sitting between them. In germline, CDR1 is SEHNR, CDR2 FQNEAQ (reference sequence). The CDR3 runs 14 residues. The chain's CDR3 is CASSRKGGSSEQFF. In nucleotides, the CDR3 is TGTGCCAGCAGCCGAAAGGGAGGATCAAGTGAGCAGTTCTTC.

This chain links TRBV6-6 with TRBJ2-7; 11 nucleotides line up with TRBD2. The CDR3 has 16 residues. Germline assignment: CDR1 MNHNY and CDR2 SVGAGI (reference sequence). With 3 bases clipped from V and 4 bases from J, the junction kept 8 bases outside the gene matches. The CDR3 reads CASSYPTGTSGYEQYF. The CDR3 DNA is TGTGCCAGCAGTTATCCCACCGGGACTAGCGGTTACGAGCAGTACTTC.

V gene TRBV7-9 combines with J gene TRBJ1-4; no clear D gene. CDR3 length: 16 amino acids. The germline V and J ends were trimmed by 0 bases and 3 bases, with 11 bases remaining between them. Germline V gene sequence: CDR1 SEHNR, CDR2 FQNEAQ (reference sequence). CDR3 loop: CASSLAVGSANEKLFF. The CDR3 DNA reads TGTGCCAGCAGCTTAGCGGTCGGGAGTGCTAATGAAAAACTGTTTTTT.

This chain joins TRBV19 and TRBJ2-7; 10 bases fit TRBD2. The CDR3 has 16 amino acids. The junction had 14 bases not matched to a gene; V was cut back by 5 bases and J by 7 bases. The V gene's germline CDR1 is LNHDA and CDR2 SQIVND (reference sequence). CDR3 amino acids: CASSSRLAGAQIEQYF. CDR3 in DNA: TGTGCCAGTAGTTCCCGGCTAGCGGGAGCCCAGATTGAGCAGTACTTC. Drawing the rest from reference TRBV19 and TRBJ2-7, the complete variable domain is DGGITQSPKYLFRKEGQNVTLSCEQNLNHDAMYWYRQDPGQGLRLIYYSQIVNDFQKGDIAEGYSVSREKKESFPLTVTSAQKNPTAFYLCASSSRLAGAQIEQYFGPGTRLTVT.

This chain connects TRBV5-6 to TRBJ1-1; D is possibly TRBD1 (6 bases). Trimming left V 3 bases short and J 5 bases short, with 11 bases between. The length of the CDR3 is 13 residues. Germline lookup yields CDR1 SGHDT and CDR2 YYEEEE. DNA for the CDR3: TGTGCCAGCAGCTCAGGGGTGTCGACTGAAGCTTTCTTT. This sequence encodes CASSSGVSTEAFF.

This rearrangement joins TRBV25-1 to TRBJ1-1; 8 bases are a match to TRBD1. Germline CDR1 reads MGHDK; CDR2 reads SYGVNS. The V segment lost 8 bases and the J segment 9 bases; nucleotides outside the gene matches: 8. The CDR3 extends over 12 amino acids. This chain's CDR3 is CASSTGQGKAFF. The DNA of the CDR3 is TGTGCCAGCTCGACCGGACAGGGCAAAGCTTTCTTT.

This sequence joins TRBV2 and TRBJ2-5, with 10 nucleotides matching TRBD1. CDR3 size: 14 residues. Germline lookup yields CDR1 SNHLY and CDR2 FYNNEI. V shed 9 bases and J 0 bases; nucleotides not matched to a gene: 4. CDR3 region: CARTGTGDQETQYF. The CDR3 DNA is TGTGCCAGGACCGGGACAGGGGACCAAGAGACCCAGTACTTC.

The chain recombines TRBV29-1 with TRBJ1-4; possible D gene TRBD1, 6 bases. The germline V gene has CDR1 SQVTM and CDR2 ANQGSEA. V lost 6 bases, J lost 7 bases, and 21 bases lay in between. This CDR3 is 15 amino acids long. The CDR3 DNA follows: TGCAGCGTGGGCGAAGATGGGGGCAGAAGTGAAAAACTGTTTTTT. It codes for CSVGEDGGRSEKLFF. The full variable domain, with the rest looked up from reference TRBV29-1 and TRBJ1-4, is SAVISQKPSRDICQRGTSLTIQCQVDSQVTMMFWYRQQPGQSLTLIATANQGSEATYESGFVIDKFPISRPNLTFSTLTVSNMSPEDSSIYLCSVGEDGGRSEKLFFGSGTQLSVL.

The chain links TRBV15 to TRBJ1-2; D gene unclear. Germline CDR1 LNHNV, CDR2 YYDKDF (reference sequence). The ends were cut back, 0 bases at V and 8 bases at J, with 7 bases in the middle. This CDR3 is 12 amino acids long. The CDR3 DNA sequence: TGTGCCACCAGCAGAGATCTTCTCGGCTACACCTTC. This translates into CATSRDLLGYTF. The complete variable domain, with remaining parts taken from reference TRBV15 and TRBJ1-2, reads DAMVIQNPRYQVTQFGKPVTLSCSQTLNHNVMYWYQQKSSQAPKLLFHYYDKDFNNEADTPDNFQSRRPNTSFCFLDIRSPGLGDTAMYLCATSRDLLGYTFGSGTRLTVV.

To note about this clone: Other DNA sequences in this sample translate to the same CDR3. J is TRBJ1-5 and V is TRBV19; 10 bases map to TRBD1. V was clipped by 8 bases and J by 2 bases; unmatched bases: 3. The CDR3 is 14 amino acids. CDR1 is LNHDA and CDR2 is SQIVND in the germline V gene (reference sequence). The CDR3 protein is CASSGTGGNQPQHF. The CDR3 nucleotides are TGTGCCAGTTCCGGGACAGGGGGCAATCAGCCCCAGCATTTT.

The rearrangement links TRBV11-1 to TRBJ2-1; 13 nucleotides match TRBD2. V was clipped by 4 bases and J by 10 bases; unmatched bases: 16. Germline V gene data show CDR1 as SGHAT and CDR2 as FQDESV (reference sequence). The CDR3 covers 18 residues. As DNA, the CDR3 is TGTGCCAGCAGCTCACTAGCGGGAGGGTGGGGAAGTCAGACGGAGCAGTTCTTC. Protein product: CASSSLAGGWGSQTEQFF.

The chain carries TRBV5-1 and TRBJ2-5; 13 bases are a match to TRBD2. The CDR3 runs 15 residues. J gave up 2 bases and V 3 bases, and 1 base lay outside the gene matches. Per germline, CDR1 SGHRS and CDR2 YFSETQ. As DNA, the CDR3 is TGCGCCAGCAGCTGGGGACTAGCGGGACAAGAGACCCAGTACTTC. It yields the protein CASSWGLAGQETQYF.

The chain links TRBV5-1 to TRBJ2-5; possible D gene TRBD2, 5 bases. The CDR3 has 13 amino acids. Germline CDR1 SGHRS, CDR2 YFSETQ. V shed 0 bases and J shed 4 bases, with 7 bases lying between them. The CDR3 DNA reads TGCGCCAGCAGCTTGGTTCTAGCAGAGACCCAGTACTTC. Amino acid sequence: CASSLVLAETQYF.

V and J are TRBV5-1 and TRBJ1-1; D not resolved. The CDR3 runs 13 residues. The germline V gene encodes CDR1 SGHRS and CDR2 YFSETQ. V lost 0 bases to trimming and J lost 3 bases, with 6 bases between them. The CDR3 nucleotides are TGCGCCAGCAGCTTGGATCGAGACACTGAAGCTTTCTTT. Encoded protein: CASSLDRDTEAFF.

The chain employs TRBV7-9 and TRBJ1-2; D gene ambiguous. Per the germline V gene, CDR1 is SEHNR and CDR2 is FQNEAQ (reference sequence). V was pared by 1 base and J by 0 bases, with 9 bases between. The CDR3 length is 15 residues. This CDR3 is CASSLGGAANYGYTF. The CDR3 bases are TGTGCCAGCAGCTTAGGCGGCGCCGCTAACTATGGCTACACCTTC. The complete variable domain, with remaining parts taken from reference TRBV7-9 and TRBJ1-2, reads DTGVSQNPRHKITKRGQNVTFRCDPISEHNRLYWYRQTLGQGPEFLTYFQNEAQLEKSRLLSDRFSAERPKGSFSTLEIQRTEQGDSAMYLCASSLGGAANYGYTFGSGTRLTVV.

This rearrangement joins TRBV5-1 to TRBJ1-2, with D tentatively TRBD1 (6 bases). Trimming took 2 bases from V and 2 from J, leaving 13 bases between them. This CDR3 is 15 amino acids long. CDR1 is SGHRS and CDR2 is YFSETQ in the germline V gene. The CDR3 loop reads CASSFAGTPNYGYTF. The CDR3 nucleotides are TGCGCCAGCAGCTTTGCCGGGACACCCAACTATGGCTACACCTTC. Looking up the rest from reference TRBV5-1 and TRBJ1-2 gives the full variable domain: KAGVTQTPRYLIKTRGQQVTLSCSPISGHRSVSWYQQTPGQGLQFLFEYFSETQRNKGNFPGRFSGRQFSNSRSEMNVSTLELGDSALYLCASSFAGTPNYGYTFGSGTRLTVV.

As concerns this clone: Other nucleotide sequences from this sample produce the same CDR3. CDR3 protein: CASSLLAGDTDTQYF. In nucleotides, the CDR3 is TGCGCCAGCAGCTTGTTAGCGGGAGATACAGATACGCAGTATTTT. The rearrangement links TRBV5-1 to TRBJ2-3, with TRBD2 matching over 9 bases. This CDR3 is 15 amino acids long. The V and J ends lost 1 base and 3 bases, in that order; junction bases with no gene match: 3. CDR1 is SGHRS, CDR2 YFSETQ, per germline.

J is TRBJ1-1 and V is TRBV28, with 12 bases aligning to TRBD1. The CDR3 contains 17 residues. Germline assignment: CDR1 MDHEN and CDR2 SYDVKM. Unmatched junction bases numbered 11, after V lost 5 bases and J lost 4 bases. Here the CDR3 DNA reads TGTGCCAGCAGTAAGGGACAGGGGGCGAATCGACGCACTGAAGCTTTCTTT. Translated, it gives CASSKGQGANRRTEAFF.

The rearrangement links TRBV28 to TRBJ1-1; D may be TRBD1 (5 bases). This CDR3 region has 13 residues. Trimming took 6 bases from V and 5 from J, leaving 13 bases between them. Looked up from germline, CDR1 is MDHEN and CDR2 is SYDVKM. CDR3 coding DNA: TGTGCCAGCAGGAAGGACACACGAACTGAAGCTTTCTTT. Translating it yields CASRKDTRTEAFF.

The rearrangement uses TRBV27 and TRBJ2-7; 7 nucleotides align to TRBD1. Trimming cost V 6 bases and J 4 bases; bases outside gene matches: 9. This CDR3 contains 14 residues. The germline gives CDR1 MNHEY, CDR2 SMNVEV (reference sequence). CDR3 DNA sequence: TGTGCCAGCAGGACAGGGCCAGGGGCTTACGAGCAGTACTTC. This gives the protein CASRTGPGAYEQYF.

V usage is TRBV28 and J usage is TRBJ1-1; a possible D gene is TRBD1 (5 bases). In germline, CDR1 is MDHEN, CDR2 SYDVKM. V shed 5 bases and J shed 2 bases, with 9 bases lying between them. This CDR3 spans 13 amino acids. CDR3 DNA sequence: TGTGCCAGCAGTCTACGGACAAACACTGAAGCTTTCTTT. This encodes CASSLRTNTEAFF.

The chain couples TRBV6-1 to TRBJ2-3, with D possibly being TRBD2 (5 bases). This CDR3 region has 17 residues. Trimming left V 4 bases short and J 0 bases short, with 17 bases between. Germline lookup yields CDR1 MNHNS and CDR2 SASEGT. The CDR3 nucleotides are TGTGCCAGCAGTGTTGTAGGTCTAGCAGCTAGCACAGATACGCAGTATTTT. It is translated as CASSVVGLAASTDTQYF.

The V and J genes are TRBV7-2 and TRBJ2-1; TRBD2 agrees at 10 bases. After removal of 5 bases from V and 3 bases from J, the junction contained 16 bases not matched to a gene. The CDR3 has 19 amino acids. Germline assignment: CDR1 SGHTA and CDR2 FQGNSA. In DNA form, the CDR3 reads TGTGCCAGCAGCCTATTGGGGGGACTAGCGCGACCGATCTACAATGAGCAGTTCTTC. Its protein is CASSLLGGLARPIYNEQFF.